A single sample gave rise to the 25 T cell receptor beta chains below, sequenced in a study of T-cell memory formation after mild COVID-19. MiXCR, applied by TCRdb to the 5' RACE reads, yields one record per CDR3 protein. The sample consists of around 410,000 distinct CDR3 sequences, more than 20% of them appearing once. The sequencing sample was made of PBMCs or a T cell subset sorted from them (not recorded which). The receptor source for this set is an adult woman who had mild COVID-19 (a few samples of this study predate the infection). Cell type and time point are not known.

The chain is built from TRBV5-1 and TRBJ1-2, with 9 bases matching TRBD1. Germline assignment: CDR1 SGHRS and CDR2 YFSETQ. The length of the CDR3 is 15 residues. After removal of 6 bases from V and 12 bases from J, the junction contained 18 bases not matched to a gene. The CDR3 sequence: CASKPNAGTGTLDTF. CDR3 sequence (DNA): TGCGCCAGCAAACCCAATGCGGGGACAGGGACGCTCGACACCTTC.

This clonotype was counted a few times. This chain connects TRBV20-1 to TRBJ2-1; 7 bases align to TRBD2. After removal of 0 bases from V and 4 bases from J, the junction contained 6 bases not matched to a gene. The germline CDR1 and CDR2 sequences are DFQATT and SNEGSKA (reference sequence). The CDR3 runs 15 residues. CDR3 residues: CSARDRAGTYNEQFF. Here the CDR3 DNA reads TGCAGTGCTAGAGATCGAGCGGGAACTTACAATGAGCAGTTCTTC.

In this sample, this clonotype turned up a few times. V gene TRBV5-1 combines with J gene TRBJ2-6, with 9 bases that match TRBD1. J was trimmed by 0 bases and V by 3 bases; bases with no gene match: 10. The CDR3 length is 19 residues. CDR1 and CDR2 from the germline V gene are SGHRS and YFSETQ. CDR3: CASSYRWTGAGSGANVLTF. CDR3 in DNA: TGCGCCAGCAGCTACCGATGGACAGGGGCCGGCTCTGGGGCCAACGTCCTGACTTTC. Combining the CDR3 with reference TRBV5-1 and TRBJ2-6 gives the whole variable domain KAGVTQTPRYLIKTRGQQVTLSCSPISGHRSVSWYQQTPGQGLQFLFEYFSETQRNKGNFPGRFSGRQFSNSRSEMNVSTLELGDSALYLCASSYRWTGAGSGANVLTFGAGSRLTVL.

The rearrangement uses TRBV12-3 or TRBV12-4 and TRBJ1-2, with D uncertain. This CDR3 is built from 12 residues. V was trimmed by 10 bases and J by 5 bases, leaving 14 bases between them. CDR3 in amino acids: CATSLAGYGYTF. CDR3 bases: TGTGCCACCTCTCTTGCCGGGTATGGCTACACCTTC.

The CDR3 loop reads CASEQGGGYGYTF. CDR3 bases: TGTGCCAGCGAACAGGGGGGAGGCTATGGCTACACCTTC. The J gene is TRBJ1-2, the V gene TRBV21-1; TRBD1 is taken as the D call from the table, unchecked against the DNA. TRBV21-1 is a recognized pseudogene. There are 13 residues in the CDR3.

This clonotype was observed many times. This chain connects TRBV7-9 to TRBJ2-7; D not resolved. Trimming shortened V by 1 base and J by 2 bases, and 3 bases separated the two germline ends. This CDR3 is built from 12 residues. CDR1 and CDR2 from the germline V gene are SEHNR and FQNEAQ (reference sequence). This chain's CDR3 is CASSLDPYEQYF. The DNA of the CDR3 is TGTGCCAGCAGCTTAGACCCCTACGAGCAGTACTTC.

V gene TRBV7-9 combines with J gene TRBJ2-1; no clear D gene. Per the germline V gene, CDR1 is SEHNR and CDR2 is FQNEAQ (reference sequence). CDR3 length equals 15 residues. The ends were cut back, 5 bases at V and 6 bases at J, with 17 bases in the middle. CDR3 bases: TGTGCCAGCAGCAGCGTGGTGGAAATGGTCAATGAGCAGTTCTTC. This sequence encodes CASSSVVEMVNEQFF.

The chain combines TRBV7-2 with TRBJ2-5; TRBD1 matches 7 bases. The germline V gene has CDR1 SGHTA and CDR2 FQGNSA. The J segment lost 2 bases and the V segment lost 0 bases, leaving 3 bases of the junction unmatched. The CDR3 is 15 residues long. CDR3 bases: TGTGCCAGCAGCTTAGCTCCGGGACAGCAAGAGACCCAGTACTTC. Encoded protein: CASSLAPGQQETQYF. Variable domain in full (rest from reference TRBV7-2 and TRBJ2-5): GAGVSQSPSNKVTEKGKDVELRCDPISGHTALYWYRQSLGQGLEFLIYFQGNSAPDKSGLPSDRFSAERTGGSVSTLTIQRTQQEDSAVYLCASSLAPGQQETQYFGPGTRLLVL.

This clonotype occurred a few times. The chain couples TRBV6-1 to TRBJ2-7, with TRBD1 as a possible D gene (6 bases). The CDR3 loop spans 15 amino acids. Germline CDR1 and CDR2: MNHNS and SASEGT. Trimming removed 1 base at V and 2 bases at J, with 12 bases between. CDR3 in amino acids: CASSEGTGFPYEQYF. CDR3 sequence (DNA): TGTGCCAGCAGTGAAGGAACAGGGTTTCCCTACGAGCAGTACTTC.

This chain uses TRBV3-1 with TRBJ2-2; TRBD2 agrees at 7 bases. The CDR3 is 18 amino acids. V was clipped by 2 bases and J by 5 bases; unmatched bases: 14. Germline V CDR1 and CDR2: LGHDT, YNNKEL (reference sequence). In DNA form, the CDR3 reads TGTGCCAGCAGCCAACGAAATGCCGGGGGGATCAGGACCGGGGAGCTGTTTTTT. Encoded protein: CASSQRNAGGIRTGELFF.

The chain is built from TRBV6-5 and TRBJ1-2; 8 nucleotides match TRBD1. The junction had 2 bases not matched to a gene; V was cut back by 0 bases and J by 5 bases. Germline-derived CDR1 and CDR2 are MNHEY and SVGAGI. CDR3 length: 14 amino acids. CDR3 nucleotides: TGTGCCAGCAGTTACTCTCGACAGGGGTATGGCTACACCTTC. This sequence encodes CASSYSRQGYGYTF.

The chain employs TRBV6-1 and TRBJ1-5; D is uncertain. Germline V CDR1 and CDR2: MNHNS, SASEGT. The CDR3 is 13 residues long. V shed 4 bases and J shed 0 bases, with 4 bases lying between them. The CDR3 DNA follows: TGTGCCAGCAGTGTTTCTAGCAATCAGCCCCAGCATTTT. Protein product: CASSVSSNQPQHF.

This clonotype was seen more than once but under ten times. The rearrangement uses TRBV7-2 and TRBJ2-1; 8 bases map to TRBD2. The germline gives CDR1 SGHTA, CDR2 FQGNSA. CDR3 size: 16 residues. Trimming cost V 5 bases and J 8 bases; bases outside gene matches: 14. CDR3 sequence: CASSPTGTRGSYEQFF. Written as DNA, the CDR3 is TGTGCCAGCAGCCCAACCGGGACTAGGGGTTCCTATGAGCAGTTCTTC.

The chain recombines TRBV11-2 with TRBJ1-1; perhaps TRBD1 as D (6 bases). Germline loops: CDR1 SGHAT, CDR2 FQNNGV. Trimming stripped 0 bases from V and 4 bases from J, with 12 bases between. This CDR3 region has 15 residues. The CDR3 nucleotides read TGTGCCAGCAGCTTAGAGGCCGGACAGACCACTGAAGCTTTCTTT. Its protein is CASSLEAGQTTEAFF.

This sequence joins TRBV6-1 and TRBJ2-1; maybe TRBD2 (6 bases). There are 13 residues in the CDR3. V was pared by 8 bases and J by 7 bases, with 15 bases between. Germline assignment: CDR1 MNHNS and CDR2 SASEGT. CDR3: CASGGTFRNEQFF. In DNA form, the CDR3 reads TGTGCCAGCGGGGGGACTTTTCGGAATGAGCAGTTCTTC.

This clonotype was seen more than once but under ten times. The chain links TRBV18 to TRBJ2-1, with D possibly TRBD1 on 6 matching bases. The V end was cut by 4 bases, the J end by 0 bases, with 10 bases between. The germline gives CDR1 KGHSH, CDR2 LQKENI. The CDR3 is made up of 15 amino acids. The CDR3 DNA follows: TGTGCCAGCTCACTACAGGGAGTCTCCTACAATGAGCAGTTCTTC. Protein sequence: CASSLQGVSYNEQFF. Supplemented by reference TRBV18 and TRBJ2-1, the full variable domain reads NAGVMQNPRHLVRRRGQEARLRCSPMKGHSHVYWYRQLPEEGLKFMVYLQKENIIDESGMPKERFSAEFPKEGPSILRIQQVVRGDSAAYFCASSLQGVSYNEQFFGPGTRLTVL.

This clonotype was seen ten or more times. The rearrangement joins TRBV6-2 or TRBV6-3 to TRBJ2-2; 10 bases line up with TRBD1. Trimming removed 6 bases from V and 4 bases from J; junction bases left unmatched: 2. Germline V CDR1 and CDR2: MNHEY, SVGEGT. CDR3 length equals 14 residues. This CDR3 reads CASSRTGGTGELFF. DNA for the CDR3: TGTGCCAGCAGCCGGACAGGGGGCACCGGGGAGCTGTTTTTT.

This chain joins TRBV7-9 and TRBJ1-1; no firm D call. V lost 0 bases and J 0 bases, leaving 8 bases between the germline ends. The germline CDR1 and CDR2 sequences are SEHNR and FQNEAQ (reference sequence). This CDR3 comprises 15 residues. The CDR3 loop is CASSLALGVNTEAFF. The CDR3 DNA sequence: TGTGCCAGCAGCTTAGCCCTCGGGGTGAACACTGAAGCTTTCTTT.

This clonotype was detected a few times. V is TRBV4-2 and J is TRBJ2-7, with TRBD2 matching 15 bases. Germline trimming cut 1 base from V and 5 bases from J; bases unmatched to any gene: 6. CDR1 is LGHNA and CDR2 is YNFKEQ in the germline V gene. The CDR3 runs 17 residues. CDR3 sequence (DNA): TGTGCCAGCAGCCAAGCTGGACTAGCGGGGGGGTGGAACGAGCAGTACTTC. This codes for CASSQAGLAGGWNEQYF.

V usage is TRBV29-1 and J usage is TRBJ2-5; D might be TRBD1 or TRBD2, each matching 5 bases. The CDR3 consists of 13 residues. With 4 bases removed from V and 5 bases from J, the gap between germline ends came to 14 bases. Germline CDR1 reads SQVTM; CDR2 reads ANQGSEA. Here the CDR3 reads CSVGQRTSETQYF. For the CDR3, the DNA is TGCAGCGTTGGCCAGCGGACAAGTGAGACCCAGTACTTC.

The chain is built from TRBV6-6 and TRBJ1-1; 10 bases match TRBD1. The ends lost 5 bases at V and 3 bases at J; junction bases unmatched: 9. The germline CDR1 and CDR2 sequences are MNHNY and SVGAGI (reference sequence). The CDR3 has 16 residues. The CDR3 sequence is CASSPRTGGKDTEAFF. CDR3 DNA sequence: TGTGCCAGCAGTCCCCGGACAGGGGGAAAGGACACTGAAGCTTTCTTT.

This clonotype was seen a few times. DNA for the CDR3: TGCAGTGCTAGACCTCTCCGGGTGACTAAATCAGGGGATTTCTCCTACGAGCAGTACTTC. It codes for CSARPLRVTKSGDFSYEQYF. The chain links TRBV20-1 to TRBJ2-7; D is possibly TRBD1 (6 bases). Germline CDR1 is DFQATT and CDR2 is SNEGSKA (reference sequence). CDR3 length equals 20 residues. V was trimmed by 2 bases and J by 0 bases, leaving 29 bases between them.

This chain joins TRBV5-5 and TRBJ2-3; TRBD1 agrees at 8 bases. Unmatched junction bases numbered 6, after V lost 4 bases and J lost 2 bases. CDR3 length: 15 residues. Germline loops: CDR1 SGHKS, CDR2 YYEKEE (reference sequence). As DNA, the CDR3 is TGTGCCAGCAGCCCACCGACAGGGGACACAGATACGCAGTATTTT. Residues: CASSPPTGDTDTQYF.

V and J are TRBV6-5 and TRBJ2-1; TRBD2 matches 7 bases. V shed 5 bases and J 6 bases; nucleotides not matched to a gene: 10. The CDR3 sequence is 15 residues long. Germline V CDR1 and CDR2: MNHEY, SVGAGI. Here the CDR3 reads CASSRSGGKGNEQFF. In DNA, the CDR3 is TGTGCCAGCAGTCGCTCGGGGGGTAAGGGCAATGAGCAGTTCTTC.

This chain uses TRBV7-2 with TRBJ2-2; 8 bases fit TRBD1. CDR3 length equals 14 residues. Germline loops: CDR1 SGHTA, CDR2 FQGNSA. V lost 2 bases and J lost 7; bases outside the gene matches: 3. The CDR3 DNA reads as TGTGCCAGCAGCTTACAGGGGGCGGTCGGGGAGCTGTTTTTT. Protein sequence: CASSLQGAVGELFF.